This T cell receptor (beta chain) comes out of a study of OX40 agonist ivuxolimab in advanced cancers. Turning to the study itself: Patients receiving dose escalation had hepatocellular carcinoma, melanoma, renal cell or head and neck cancer.

This CDR3 region has 17 residues. Looked up from germline, CDR1 is SGHKS and CDR2 is YYEKEE (reference sequence). V was pared by 4 bases and J by 4 bases, with 21 bases between. Only in-frame clones appear in the TCRdb table, and some are missing; sequencing was by immunoSEQ multiplex PCR. The profile shows tens of thousands of clones, roughly 84% of them singletons. The chain couples TRBV5-5 to TRBJ1-5; possible D gene TRBD1, 6 bases. Sequenced here: CD4+ or CD8+ T cells sorted from blood, sampled in a trial of the OX40 agonist ivuxolimab. This receptor was identified in an adult with an advanced solid tumor such as melanoma, head and neck, liver or kidney cancer. CDR3 loop: CASSTTAGTQGNQPQHF. Here the CDR3 DNA reads TGTGCCAGCAGCACAACCGCCGGGACTCAGGGGAATCAGCCCCAGCATTTT.